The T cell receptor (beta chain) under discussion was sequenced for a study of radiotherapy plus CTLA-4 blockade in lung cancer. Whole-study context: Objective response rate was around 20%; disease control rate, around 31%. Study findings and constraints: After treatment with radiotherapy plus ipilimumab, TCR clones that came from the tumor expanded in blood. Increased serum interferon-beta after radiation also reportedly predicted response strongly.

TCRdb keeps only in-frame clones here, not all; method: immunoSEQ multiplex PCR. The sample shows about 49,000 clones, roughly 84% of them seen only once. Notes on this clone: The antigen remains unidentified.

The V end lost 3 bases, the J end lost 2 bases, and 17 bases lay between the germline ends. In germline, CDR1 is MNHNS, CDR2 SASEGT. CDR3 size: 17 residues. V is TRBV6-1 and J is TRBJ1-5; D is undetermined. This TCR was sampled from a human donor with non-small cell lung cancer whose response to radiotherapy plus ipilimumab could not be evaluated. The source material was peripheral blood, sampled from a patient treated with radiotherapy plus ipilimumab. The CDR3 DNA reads TGTGCCAGCAGTGACGGTCCGTCCGAACTTGGCAATCAGCCCCAGCATTTT. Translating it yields CASSDGPSELGNQPQHF.